This TCR beta chain was documented in a study of T cell clonotyping in hematopoietic cell transplantation. The study, taken as a whole, reports: Without cell sorting, CD4 versus CD8 contributions remain unresolved. Broader posttransplant TCR repertoire diversity was predicted by graft donor and pretransplant recipient Inverse Simpson Index values. Few recipient clonotypes overlapped donors; over 95% were de novo at given depth. After transplant, recipient diversity fell while pathologically expanded clonotypes grew through day 180.

The CDR3 extends over 13 amino acids. From germline, CDR1 is GTSNPN and CDR2 SVGIG (reference sequence). Germline trimming cut 0 bases from V and 3 bases from J; bases unmatched to any gene: 1. In the case of this clone: What it binds is not known.

Clones were sequenced by immunoSEQ multiplex PCR, and TCRdb holds only the in-frame ones, with some missing. The sample carries 40,000 to 55,000 clones, 94% recorded once. The sample taken for sequencing was peripheral blood mononuclear cells. The receptor comes from a woman aged 45-65 years in good health. Some clones in this sample may be carry-over from other donors' samples. The rearrangement joins TRBV30 to TRBJ1-2; 7 bases agree with TRBD1. The CDR3 spells CAWSVTGDYGYTF. The CDR3 nucleotides are TGTGCCTGGAGTGTAACAGGGGACTATGGCTACACCTTC.